Each of the 22 T cell receptor beta chains below was sequenced from the same sample in a study of a mutant IDH1 vaccine in newly diagnosed glioma. Clones were sequenced by immunoSEQ multiplex PCR, and TCRdb holds only the in-frame ones, with some missing. The sample carries about 67,000 clones, around four fifths recorded once. Time point meaning: baseline, week 1 (first vaccination visit). The treatment here: pre-vaccination baseline after standard-of-care therapy. The source was peripheral blood mononuclear cells (PBMCs), collected from a glioma patient treated with radiotherapy, temozolomide or both. Every receptor here comes from a woman aged 18-29 years with glioma. Some clones in this sample may be carry-over from other donors' samples.

This chain uses TRBV6-1 with TRBJ1-4, with no clear D. Germline CDR1 is MNHNS and CDR2 is SASEGT. The CDR3 is made up of 14 amino acids. V gave up 1 base and J gave up 5 bases, with 8 bases separating them. In DNA form, the CDR3 reads TGTGCCAGCAGTGAAGTTGGGGTAAATGAAAAACTGTTTTTT. Translation: CASSEVGVNEKLFF.

This rearrangement joins TRBV7-2 to TRBJ1-1; no clear D gene. Germline CDR1 SGHTA, CDR2 FQGNSA. This CDR3 comprises 14 residues. V lost 2 bases to trimming and J lost 4 bases, with 11 bases between them. For the CDR3, the DNA is TGTGCCAGCAGCTTAACGAGGCTGTCCACTGAAGCTTTCTTT. Its translation: CASSLTRLSTEAFF.

V is TRBV2 and J is TRBJ2-3; D is unresolved. This CDR3 is 16 amino acids long. The germline V and J ends were trimmed by 1 base and 2 bases, with 13 bases remaining between them. Germline CDR1 reads SNHLY; CDR2 reads FYNNEI. The CDR3 region is CASSEGLAELTDTQYF. The CDR3 DNA is TGTGCCAGCAGTGAAGGTTTGGCGGAGCTCACAGATACGCAGTATTTT.

This clone was seen a handful of times. J is TRBJ1-1 and V is TRBV29-1; unclear D gene. Trimming took 4 bases from V and 4 from J, leaving 10 bases between them. CDR1 and CDR2 from the germline V gene are SQVTM and ANQGSEA. This CDR3 has 12 residues. The CDR3 region has the DNA TGCAGCGTTGTAGTGGAGAGCACTGAAGCTTTCTTT. Translated: CSVVVESTEAFF.

CDR3 residues: CASSGTGGEETQYF. As DNA, the CDR3 is TGTGCCAGCAGTGGGACAGGGGGCGAAGAGACCCAGTACTTC. The chain carries TRBV6-1 and TRBJ2-5; 11 bases align to TRBD1. Germline V gives CDR1 MNHNS, CDR2 SASEGT. There are 14 residues in the CDR3. Trimming removed 4 bases from V and 3 bases from J; junction bases left unmatched: 1.

The CDR3, as DNA: TGTGCCAGCGGATACAGGGGGCTGGGAAACACCATATATTTT. It yields the protein CASGYRGLGNTIYF. The chain recombines TRBV6-1 with TRBJ1-3, with TRBD1 identical over 9 bases. V dropped 8 bases and J dropped 4; count of bases not matched to a gene: 6. This CDR3 is built from 14 residues. Germline CDR1 and CDR2: MNHNS and SASEGT.

The rearrangement joins TRBV7-9 to TRBJ1-5, with D perhaps TRBD1 (5 bases). Trimming pared 3 bases from V and 8 bases from J, leaving 8 bases between. The CDR3 is 12 amino acids. CDR1 is SEHNR and CDR2 is FQNEAQ in the germline V gene (reference sequence). CDR3 sequence: CASSFPREPQHF. CDR3 DNA: TGTGCCAGCAGCTTTCCCAGGGAGCCCCAGCATTTT.

The chain recombines TRBV2 with TRBJ2-1; 13 bases align to TRBD2. CDR3 length: 15 amino acids. J was trimmed by 6 bases and V by 7 bases; bases with no gene match: 6. Germline V gene data show CDR1 as SNHLY and CDR2 as FYNNEI. CDR3 nucleotide sequence: TGTGCCAGCACCGCACGGACTAGCGGGAGCAATGAGCAGTTCTTC. Translating it yields CASTARTSGSNEQFF.

The V gene is TRBV5-6, the J gene TRBJ2-7; D gene ambiguous. The CDR3 is 16 amino acids. The V and J ends lost 4 bases and 3 bases respectively, with 20 bases between them. CDR1 is SGHDT and CDR2 is YYEEEE in the germline V gene. Written as DNA, the CDR3 is TGTGCCAGCAGCCCGGGCTTTGGGCTAAGTGACTACGAGCAGTACTTC. As protein: CASSPGFGLSDYEQYF.

The V call is TRBV4-1, the J call TRBJ2-7; 11 bases are a match to TRBD2. The J segment lost 0 bases and the V segment lost 2 bases, leaving 0 bases of the junction unmatched. The CDR3 sequence is 15 residues long. The V gene's germline CDR1 is MGHRA and CDR2 YSYEKL. The CDR3 here is CASSQTSGSSYEQYF. For the CDR3, the DNA is TGCGCCAGCAGCCAAACTAGCGGGAGCTCCTACGAGCAGTACTTC.

The V and J genes are TRBV6-5 and TRBJ2-6, with D possibly matching TRBD1 (6 bases). Per the germline V gene, CDR1 is MNHEY and CDR2 is SVGAGI. The CDR3 covers 16 residues. The V end lost 0 bases, the J end lost 0 bases, and 6 bases lay between the germline ends. The CDR3 DNA is TGTGCCAGCAGTTACTCAGGGGGCTCTGGGGCCAACGTCCTGACTTTC. It encodes CASSYSGGSGANVLTF.

The V call is TRBV5-1, the J call TRBJ2-2; 8 bases line up with TRBD2. The germline V gene encodes CDR1 SGHRS and CDR2 YFSETQ. V lost 5 bases, J lost 4 bases, and 7 bases stayed unmatched. This CDR3 has 15 amino acids. CDR3 DNA: TGCGCCAGCAGAATGGTCGCGGGAGGCACCGGGGAGCTGTTTTTT. It yields the protein CASRMVAGGTGELFF. The whole variable domain, filled in from reference TRBV5-1 and TRBJ2-2, reads KAGVTQTPRYLIKTRGQQVTLSCSPISGHRSVSWYQQTPGQGLQFLFEYFSETQRNKGNFPGRFSGRQFSNSRSEMNVSTLELGDSALYLCASRMVAGGTGELFFGEGSRLTVL.

V usage is TRBV6-5 and J usage is TRBJ2-2, with unresolved D. Germline CDR1 reads MNHEY; CDR2 reads SVGAGI. There are 14 residues in the CDR3. Trimming shortened V by 1 base and J by 6 bases, and 9 bases separated the two germline ends. The CDR3: CASSYFREAGELFF. CDR3 nucleotide sequence: TGTGCCAGCAGTTACTTTCGAGAGGCCGGGGAGCTGTTTTTT.

The rearrangement uses TRBV2 and TRBJ2-7; D possibly matches TRBD1 or TRBD2 (7 bases each). In germline, CDR1 is SNHLY, CDR2 FYNNEI. V was clipped by 3 bases and J by 6 bases, with 12 bases between them. CDR3 length: 13 amino acids. The CDR3 coding sequence is TGTGCCAGCAGTGAGACAGGGAGGGCCGAGCAGTACTTC. This codes for CASSETGRAEQYF.

The chain employs TRBV6-5 and TRBJ1-3; D is unresolved. V shed 0 bases and J shed 0 bases, with 6 bases lying between them. Germline V gives CDR1 MNHEY, CDR2 SVGAGI. This CDR3 has 15 residues. In nucleotides, the CDR3 is TGTGCCAGCAGTTACTCATCGTACTCTGGAAACACCATATATTTT. Its translation is CASSYSSYSGNTIYF.

As DNA, the CDR3 is TGTGCTAGTGGTTTGGGGCACGTGGGGCACACTGAAGCTTTCTTT. Translating gives CASGLGHVGHTEAFF. The rearrangement links TRBV12-5 to TRBJ1-1; perhaps TRBD1 as D (5 bases). The CDR3 extends over 15 amino acids. CDR1 LGHNT and CDR2 FRNRAP come from the germline V gene. Trimming removed 1 base at V and 3 bases at J, with 12 bases between.

This clone appeared a single time. The J gene is TRBJ2-1, the V gene TRBV7-2; 10 nucleotides agree with TRBD2. CDR1 is SGHTA, CDR2 FQGNSA, per germline. Unmatched junction bases numbered 2, after V lost 3 bases and J lost 3 bases. The CDR3 is 15 amino acids. This CDR3 is CASSFGLAVYNEQFF. The CDR3 DNA reads TGTGCCAGCAGCTTTGGACTAGCGGTCTACAATGAGCAGTTCTTC.

This chain uses TRBV6-4 with TRBJ1-4; no reliable D call. The CDR3 has 13 residues. Germline CDR1 reads MRHNA; CDR2 reads SNTAGT. V lost 3 bases to trimming and J lost 8 bases, with 10 bases between them. DNA for the CDR3: TGTGCCAGCAGTGAGGGGTTGAGGGAAAAACTGTTTTTT. Translation gives CASSEGLREKLFF.

CDR3 in DNA: TGTGCCTGGGAGGCTGTCATGGCTGGAAACACCATATATTTT. Amino acids: CAWEAVMAGNTIYF. The chain combines TRBV30 with TRBJ1-3; D uncertain. The CDR3 consists of 14 residues. Between the trimmed V and J ends, which lost 5 bases and 2 bases, there was a span of 13 bases. CDR1 is GTSNPN, CDR2 SVGIG, per germline (reference sequence).

V and J are TRBV5-1 and TRBJ1-5; D is ambiguous. V dropped 1 base and J dropped 0 bases, with 11 bases sitting between them. The CDR3 runs to 16 residues. Germline values: CDR1 SGHRS, CDR2 YFSETQ. The DNA of the CDR3 is TGCGCCAGCAGCTTGTCGGGCAGTTTTAGCAATCAGCCCCAGCATTTT. The encoded protein is CASSLSGSFSNQPQHF.

The chain is built from TRBV5-1 and TRBJ2-7, with 14 positions matching TRBD2. Germline trimming cut 4 bases from V and 8 bases from J; bases unmatched to any gene: 8. This CDR3 spans 15 amino acids. CDR1 SGHRS and CDR2 YFSETQ come from the germline V gene. This chain's CDR3 is CASSPRTSGGKQQYF. The CDR3 DNA follows: TGCGCCAGCAGCCCTCGGACTAGCGGGGGGAAGCAGCAGTACTTC. Variable domain in full (rest from reference TRBV5-1 and TRBJ2-7): KAGVTQTPRYLIKTRGQQVTLSCSPISGHRSVSWYQQTPGQGLQFLFEYFSETQRNKGNFPGRFSGRQFSNSRSEMNVSTLELGDSALYLCASSPRTSGGKQQYFGPGTRLTVT.

The gene calls are TRBV7-9 and TRBJ1-2, with 10 nucleotides matching TRBD1. V lost 4 bases to trimming and J lost 7 bases; unmatched junction nucleotides: 3. The germline gives CDR1 SEHNR, CDR2 FQNEAQ (reference sequence). The CDR3 runs 13 residues. DNA of the CDR3: TGTGCCAGCAGCTCCGACAGGGGGCCTGGCTACACCTTC. This translates into CASSSDRGPGYTF.